A single sample is the source of the 2 T cell receptor beta chains below, sequenced in a study of T cell responses to AZD1222 COVID-19 vaccine (dated by TCRdb to about 2021). The library relied on the immunoSEQ multiplex PCR assay. The source is immuneACCESS, and TCRdb retained only in-frame sequences with V and J called. Part of the clones is not carried over; for the studies checked, unresolved V genes explain less than half of this, and the remainder is unexplained. The sample table records about 100,000 clones; roughly nine tenths of these occur just once. Jointly, the top ten make up 1% to 1.5% of the sample. Sample time point, as interpreted from the label and publication: baseline before first vaccination. Here the sequenced sample was peripheral blood, taken on day 0 of AZD1222 vaccination. The receptors were gathered from an adult in good health.

This chain connects TRBV30 to TRBJ2-2; 7 positions agree with TRBD2. The V and J ends lost 0 bases and 3 bases, in that order; junction bases with no gene match: 7. This CDR3 is 16 amino acids long. Per the germline V gene, CDR1 is GTSNPN and CDR2 is SVGIG (reference sequence). CDR3 loop: CAWSVWRGSDTGELFF. The CDR3 coding sequence is TGTGCCTGGAGTGTATGGCGGGGGTCGGACACCGGGGAGCTGTTTTTT.

The rearrangement joins TRBV7-9 to TRBJ2-7; D is uncertain. V was shortened by 5 bases and J by 3 bases, with 8 bases between the two germline ends. There are 12 residues in the CDR3. The germline V gene encodes CDR1 SEHNR and CDR2 FQNEAQ (reference sequence). The CDR3 sequence: CASSPLGYEQYF. As DNA, the CDR3 is TGTGCCAGCAGCCCCTTGGGCTACGAGCAGTACTTC.